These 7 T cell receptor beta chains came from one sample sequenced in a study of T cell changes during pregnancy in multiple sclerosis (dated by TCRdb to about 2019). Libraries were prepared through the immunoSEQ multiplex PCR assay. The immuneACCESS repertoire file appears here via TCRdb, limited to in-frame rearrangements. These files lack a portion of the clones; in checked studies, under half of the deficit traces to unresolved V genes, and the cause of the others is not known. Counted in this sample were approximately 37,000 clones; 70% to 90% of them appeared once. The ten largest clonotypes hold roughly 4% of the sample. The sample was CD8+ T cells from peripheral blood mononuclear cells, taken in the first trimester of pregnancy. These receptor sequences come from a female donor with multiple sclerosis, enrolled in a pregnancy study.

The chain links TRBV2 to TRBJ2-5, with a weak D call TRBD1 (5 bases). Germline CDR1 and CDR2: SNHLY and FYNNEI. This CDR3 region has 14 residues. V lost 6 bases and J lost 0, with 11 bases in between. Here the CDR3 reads CASRGAQNQETQYF. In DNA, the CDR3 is TGTGCCAGCAGAGGGGCTCAAAACCAAGAGACCCAGTACTTC.

CDR3: CASRSDRVSGDYNEQFF. CDR3 DNA: TGTGCCAGCAGATCAGACCGTGTTAGCGGGGACTACAATGAGCAGTTCTTC. This chain joins TRBV7-9 and TRBJ2-1, with 8 bases aligning to TRBD2. The CDR3 is 17 residues long. Trimming removed 6 bases from V and 3 bases from J; junction bases left unmatched: 13. Germline CDR1 reads SEHNR; CDR2 reads FQNEAQ (reference sequence).

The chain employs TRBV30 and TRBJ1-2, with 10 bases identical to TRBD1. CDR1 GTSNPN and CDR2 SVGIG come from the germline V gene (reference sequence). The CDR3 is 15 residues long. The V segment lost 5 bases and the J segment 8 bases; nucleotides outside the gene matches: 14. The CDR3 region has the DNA TGTGCCTGGGATGACACCGGGACAGGGGCACGGGGCTACACCTTC. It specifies CAWDDTGTGARGYTF.

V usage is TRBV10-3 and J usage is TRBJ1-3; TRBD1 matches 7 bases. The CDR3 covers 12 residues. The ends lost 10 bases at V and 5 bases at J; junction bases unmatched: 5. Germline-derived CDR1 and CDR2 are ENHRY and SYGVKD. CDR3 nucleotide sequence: TGTGCCAGCGGACAGGAAAGAAACACCATATATTTT. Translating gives CASGQERNTIYF.

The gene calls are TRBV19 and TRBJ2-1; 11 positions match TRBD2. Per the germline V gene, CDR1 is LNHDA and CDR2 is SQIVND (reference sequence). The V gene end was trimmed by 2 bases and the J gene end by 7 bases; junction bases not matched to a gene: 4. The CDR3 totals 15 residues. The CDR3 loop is CASSITSGGRNEQFF. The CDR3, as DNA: TGTGCCAGTAGTATAACTAGCGGGGGACGTAATGAGCAGTTCTTC.

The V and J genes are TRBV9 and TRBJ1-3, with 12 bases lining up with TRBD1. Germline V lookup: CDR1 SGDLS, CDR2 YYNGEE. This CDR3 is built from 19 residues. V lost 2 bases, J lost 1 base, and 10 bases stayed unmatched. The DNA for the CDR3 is TGTGCCAGCAGCGTCGACGGGACAGGGGGCCTGGGGTCTGGAAACACCATATATTTT. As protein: CASSVDGTGGLGSGNTIYF.

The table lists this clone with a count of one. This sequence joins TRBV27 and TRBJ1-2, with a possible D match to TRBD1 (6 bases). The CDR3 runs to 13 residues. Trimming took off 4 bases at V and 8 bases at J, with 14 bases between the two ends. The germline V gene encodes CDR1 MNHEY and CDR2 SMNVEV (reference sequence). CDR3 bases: TGTGCCAGCAGTTCGAGGGGGATATTGGGCTACACCTTC. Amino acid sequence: CASSSRGILGYTF.